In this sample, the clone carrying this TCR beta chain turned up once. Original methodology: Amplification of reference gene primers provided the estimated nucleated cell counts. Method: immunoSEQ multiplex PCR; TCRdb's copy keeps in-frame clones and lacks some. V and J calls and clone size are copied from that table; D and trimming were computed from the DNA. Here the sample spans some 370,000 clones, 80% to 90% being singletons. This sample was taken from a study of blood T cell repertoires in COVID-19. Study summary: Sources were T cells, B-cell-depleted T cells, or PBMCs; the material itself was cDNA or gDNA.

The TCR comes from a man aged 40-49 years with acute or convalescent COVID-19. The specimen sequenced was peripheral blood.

The CDR3 here is CASSETGMAETQYF. The CDR3, as DNA: TGTGCCAGCAGTGAAACAGGGATGGCGGAGACCCAGTACTTC. This chain joins TRBV6-1 and TRBJ2-5; D may be TRBD1 (6 bases). The V and J ends lost 2 bases and 5 bases respectively, with 12 bases between them. CDR1 is MNHNS and CDR2 is SASEGT in the germline V gene. This CDR3 spans 14 amino acids.